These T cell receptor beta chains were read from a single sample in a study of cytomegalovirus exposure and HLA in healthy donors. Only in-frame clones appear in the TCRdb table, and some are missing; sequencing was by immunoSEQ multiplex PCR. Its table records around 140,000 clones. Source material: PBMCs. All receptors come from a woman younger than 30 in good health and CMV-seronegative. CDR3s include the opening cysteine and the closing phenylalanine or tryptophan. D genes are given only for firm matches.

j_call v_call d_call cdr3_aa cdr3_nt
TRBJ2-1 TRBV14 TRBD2 CASSQELAGVNEQFF TGTGCCAGCAGCCAAGAACTAGCGGGAGTCAATGAGCAGTTCTTC
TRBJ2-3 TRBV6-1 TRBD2 CASGRDTDTQYF TGTGCCAGTGGGAGGGACACAGATACGCAGTATTTT
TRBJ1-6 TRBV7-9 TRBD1 CASTGTGTLYNSPLHF TGTGCCAGCACCGGGACAGGGACCCTTTATAATTCACCCCTCCACTTT
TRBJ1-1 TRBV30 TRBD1 CAWSAMTGGTEAFF TGTGCCTGGAGTGCTATGACAGGGGGCACTGAAGCTTTCTTT
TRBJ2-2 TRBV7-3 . CASSAQGFTGELFF TGTGCCAGCAGTGCCCAGGGGTTCACCGGGGAGCTGTTTTTT
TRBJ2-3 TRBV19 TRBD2 CASSIRAAGGRARGTQYF TGTGCCAGTAGTATACGCGCTGCTGGCGGGAGGGCCAGAGGTACGCAGTATTTT
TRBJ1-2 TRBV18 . CASSSSEGAVSGYTF TGTGCCAGCTCAAGTTCTGAGGGCGCGGTGAGTGGCTACACCTTC
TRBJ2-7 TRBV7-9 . CASRAQGSPAEQYF TGTGCCAGCAGGGCCCAGGGGAGTCCGGCTGAGCAGTACTTC
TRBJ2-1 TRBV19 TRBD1 CASSPGQYNEQFF TGTGCCAGTAGTCCGGGACAGTACAATGAGCAGTTCTTC
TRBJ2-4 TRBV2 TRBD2 CASSSSPGTSLYF TGTGCCAGCAGTTCTAGCCCCGGGACTAGTTTGTACTTC
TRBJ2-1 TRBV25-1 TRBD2 CASRPSGRSSYNEQFF TGTGCCAGCAGACCTAGCGGGAGGAGCTCCTACAATGAGCAGTTCTTC
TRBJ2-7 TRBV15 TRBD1 CATSRDIRTGGYEQYF TGTGCCACCAGCAGAGACATACGGACAGGGGGATACGAGCAGTACTTC
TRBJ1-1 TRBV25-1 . CASSEWGRGSEAFF TGTGCCAGCAGTGAATGGGGTAGGGGTTCTGAAGCTTTCTTT
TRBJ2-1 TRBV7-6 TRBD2 CASSRGTSGRHEQFF TGTGCCAGCAGCAGAGGGACTAGCGGGAGACATGAGCAGTTCTTC
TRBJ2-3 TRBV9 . CASSVGGGPPLTDTQYF TGTGCCAGCAGCGTAGGAGGAGGCCCTCCACTCACAGATACGCAGTATTTT
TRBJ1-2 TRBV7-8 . CASSLSGYGYTF TGTGCCAGCAGCTTATCCGGCTATGGCTACACCTTC
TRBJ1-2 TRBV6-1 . CASSDLQGYGYTF TGTGCCAGCAGTGATTTACAGGGCTATGGCTACACCTTC
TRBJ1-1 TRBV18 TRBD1 CASSIQGAVEAFF TGTGCCAGCTCAATACAGGGGGCCGTTGAAGCTTTCTTT
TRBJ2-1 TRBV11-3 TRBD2 CASSPGTSGRIDEQFF TGTGCCAGCAGCCCCGGGACTAGCGGGAGAATCGATGAGCAGTTCTTC
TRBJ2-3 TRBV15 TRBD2 CATSSSGTSGQMSTDTQYF TGTGCCACCAGCTCTTCAGGGACTAGCGGACAAATGAGCACAGATACGCAGTATTTT
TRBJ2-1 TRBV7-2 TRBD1 CASSLGQGRSYNEQFF TGTGCCAGCAGCTTAGGACAGGGTCGGTCCTACAATGAGCAGTTCTTC
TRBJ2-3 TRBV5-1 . CASAPGASLTDTQYF TGCGCCAGCGCTCCTGGGGCAAGCCTTACAGATACGCAGTATTTT
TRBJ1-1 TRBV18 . CATSSSATTEAFF TGTGCCACTAGCAGCTCGGCCACCACTGAAGCTTTCTTT
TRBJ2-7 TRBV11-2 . CASSTRSTSYEQYF TGTGCCAGCAGCACCCGATCGACTAGCTACGAGCAGTACTTC
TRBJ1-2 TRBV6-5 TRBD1 CASSQDRGNYGYTF TGTGCCAGCAGTCAGGACAGGGGCAACTATGGCTACACCTTC
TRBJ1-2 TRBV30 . CAWSVQVDFHSKGYTF TGTGCCTGGAGTGTACAGGTCGACTTCCACTCAAAGGGCTACACCTTC
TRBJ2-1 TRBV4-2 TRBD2 CASSPGPSGNNEQFF TGTGCCAGCAGCCCAGGGCCTAGCGGGAACAATGAGCAGTTCTTC
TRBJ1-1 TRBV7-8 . CASSETGSGYTEAFF TGTGCCAGCAGCGAAACAGGGAGTGGGTACACTGAAGCTTTCTTT
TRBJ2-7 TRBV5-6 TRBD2 CASSLEEREYEQYF TGTGCCAGCAGCTTGGAGGAGCGGGAGTACGAGCAGTACTTC
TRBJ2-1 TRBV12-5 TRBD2 CASGLVPSGSSYNEQFF TGTGCTAGTGGTTTGGTACCGAGCGGGAGCTCCTACAATGAGCAGTTCTTC
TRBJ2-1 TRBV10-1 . CASSESDGSSYNEQFF TGCGCCAGCAGTGAGTCTGACGGGAGCTCCTACAATGAGCAGTTCTTC
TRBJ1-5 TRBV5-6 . CASSFWAGEGSNQPQHF TGTGCCAGCAGCTTCTGGGCAGGGGAGGGTAGCAATCAGCCCCAGCATTTT
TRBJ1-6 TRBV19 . CASKTGTYNSPLHF TGTGCCAGTAAAACAGGGACCTATAATTCACCCCTCCACTTT
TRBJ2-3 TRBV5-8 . CASSLGSADTQYF TGTGCCAGCAGCTTGGGTAGTGCAGATACGCAGTATTTT
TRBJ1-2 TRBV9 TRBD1 CASSNNGQGGYGYTF TGTGCCAGCAGCAACAACGGACAGGGCGGCTATGGCTACACCTTC
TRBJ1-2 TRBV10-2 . CASSEPMSGNYGYTF TGCGCCAGCAGTGAGCCAATGTCGGGTAACTATGGCTACACCTTC
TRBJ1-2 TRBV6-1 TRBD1 CASSETTGHGYTF TGTGCCAGCAGTGAAACGACAGGGCATGGCTACACCTTC
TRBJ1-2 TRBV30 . CAWSVVVNYGYTF TGTGCCTGGAGTGTGGTAGTTAACTATGGCTACACCTTC
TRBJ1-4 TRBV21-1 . CASRQGSLF TGTGCCAGCCGACAGGGGTCCCTTTTT
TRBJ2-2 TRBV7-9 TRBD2 CASSSDLAGAGELFF TGTGCCAGCAGCTCCGATCTAGCGGGAGCCGGGGAGCTGTTTTTT
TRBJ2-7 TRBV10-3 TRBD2 CAISESIAGGVFREQYF TGTGCCATCAGTGAGTCTATAGCGGGGGGCGTATTTAGGGAGCAGTACTTC
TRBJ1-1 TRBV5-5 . CASSSGIMNTEAFF TGTGCCAGCAGCTCAGGGATAATGAACACTGAAGCTTTCTTT
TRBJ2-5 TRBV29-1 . CSVEEAGFEQYF TGCAGCGTTGAAGAGGCCGGGTTTGAACAGTACTTC
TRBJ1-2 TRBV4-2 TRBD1 CASSQGTGIYGYTF TGTGCCAGCAGCCAAGGGACAGGCATCTATGGCTACACCTTC
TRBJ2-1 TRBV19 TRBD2 CASSMVWTEALAGLNEQFF TGTGCCAGTAGTATGGTTTGGACGGAGGCTCTAGCGGGGCTCAATGAGCAGTTCTTC
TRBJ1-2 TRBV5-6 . CASSFRRQGGNYGYTF TGTGCCAGCAGCTTCAGAAGGCAGGGTGGAAACTATGGCTACACCTTC
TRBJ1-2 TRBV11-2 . CASSLTSPLRYGYTF TGTGCCAGCAGCTTAACGAGCCCGCTTCGGTATGGCTACACCTTC
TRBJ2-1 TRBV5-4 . CASSLKGGGSMNEQFF TGTGCCAGCAGCTTGAAGGGAGGTGGGAGTATGAATGAGCAGTTCTTC
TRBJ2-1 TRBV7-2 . CASSSLNEQFF TGTGCCAGCAGCTCGCTAAATGAGCAGTTCTTC
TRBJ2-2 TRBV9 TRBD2 CASGSPLTSGSGTGELFF TGTGCCAGCGGATCCCCCTTGACTAGCGGGAGTGGCACCGGGGAGCTGTTTTTT
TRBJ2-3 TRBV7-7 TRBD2 CASSWPGTRRTDTQYF TGTGCCAGCAGCTGGCCCGGGACTAGACGCACAGATACGCAGTATTTT